This T cell receptor (beta chain) was observed in a study of glioma-infiltrating T cells after dendritic cell vaccination. Study overall: Autologous tumor lysate-pulsed dendritic cell vaccination was given between the early 2000s and the early 2010s. At biweekly intervals, patients got three intradermal dendritic cell vaccine injections. Dendritic cells derived from monocytes and pulsed with autologous tumor lysate formed the vaccine.

TCRB CDR3 was amplified from 2 ug genomic DNA or less. Libraries were prepared by immunoSEQ multiplex PCR; TCRdb keeps only in-frame clonotypes and omits some of them. The table has about 50,000 clones, around 89% seen once; the top ten hold around 5%. The sample's time point: after dendritic cell vaccination, including at tumor progression/relapse. The ends lost 3 bases at V and 0 bases at J; junction bases unmatched: 7. This CDR3 region has 17 residues. From germline, CDR1 is MNHNS and CDR2 SASEGT. The source material was blood, sampled after dendritic cell vaccination. The chain couples TRBV6-1 to TRBJ1-3; 8 bases are a match to TRBD1. The TCR sequence derives from a human donor with glioblastoma. DNA for the CDR3: TGTGCCAGCAGTGAGCCCGGACAGGGACCCTCTGGAAACACCATATATTTT. This gives the protein CASSEPGQGPSGNTIYF.